This T cell receptor (beta chain) appears in the sequencing data of a study of Graves' ophthalmopathy and Graves' hyperthyroidism. Study details: At initial diagnosis, peripheral blood was obtained, and this preceded any treatment.

The CDR3 contains 15 residues. Per germline, CDR1 SGHTA and CDR2 FQGNSA. The V end was cut by 4 bases, the J end by 7 bases, with 20 bases between. Amplification from RNA transcripts yielded the TCR beta CDR3 regions. After a first-round RT-PCR with HTBI primers, a second-round multiplex PCR was run. TCRdb reprocessed the multiplex PCR reads with MiXCR, giving one entry per CDR3 protein. The profile shows about 160,000 distinct CDR3 sequences, less than 45% of them singletons. Orbital computed tomography and thyroid ultrasound, along with TRAb, serum thyroxine and clinical symptoms, underpinned diagnosis. A volume of over 9 ml of fresh peripheral blood supplied the PBMCs. This clonotype was seen just once.

The material sequenced was peripheral blood. This chain links TRBV7-2 with TRBJ2-7, with D uncertain. The clonotype comes from a woman in her forties with Graves' ophthalmopathy. The CDR3 region is CASSSRDGALGEQYF. The CDR3 DNA reads TGTGCCAGCAGCTCAAGAGATGGAGCCTTGGGTGAGCAGTACTTC.